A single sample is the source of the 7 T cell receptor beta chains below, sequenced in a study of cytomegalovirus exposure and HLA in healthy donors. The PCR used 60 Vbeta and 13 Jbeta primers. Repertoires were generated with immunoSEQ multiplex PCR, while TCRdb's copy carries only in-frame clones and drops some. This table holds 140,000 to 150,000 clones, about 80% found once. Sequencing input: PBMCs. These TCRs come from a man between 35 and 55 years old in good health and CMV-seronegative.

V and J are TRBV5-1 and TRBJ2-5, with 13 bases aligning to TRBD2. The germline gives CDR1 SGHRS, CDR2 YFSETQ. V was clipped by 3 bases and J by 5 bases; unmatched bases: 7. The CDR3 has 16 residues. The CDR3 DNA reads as TGCGCCAGCAGCTCCGGACTAGCGGGGGCGTTGGAGACCCAGTACTTC. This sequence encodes CASSSGLAGALETQYF.

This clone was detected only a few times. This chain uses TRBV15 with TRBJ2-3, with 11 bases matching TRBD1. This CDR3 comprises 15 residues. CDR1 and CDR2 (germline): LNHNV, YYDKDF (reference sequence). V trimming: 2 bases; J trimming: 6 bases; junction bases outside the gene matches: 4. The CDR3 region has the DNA TGTGCCACCAGCAGAAAGGGGGACAGGGGGGATACGCAGTATTTT. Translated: CATSRKGDRGDTQYF.

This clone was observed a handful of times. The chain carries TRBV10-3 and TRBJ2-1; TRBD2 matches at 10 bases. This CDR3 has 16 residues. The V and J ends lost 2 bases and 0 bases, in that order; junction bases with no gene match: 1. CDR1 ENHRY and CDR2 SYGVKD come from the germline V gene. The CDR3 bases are TGTGCCATCAGTGAGGCTAGCGGGAGCTCCTACAATGAGCAGTTCTTC. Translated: CAISEASGSSYNEQFF.

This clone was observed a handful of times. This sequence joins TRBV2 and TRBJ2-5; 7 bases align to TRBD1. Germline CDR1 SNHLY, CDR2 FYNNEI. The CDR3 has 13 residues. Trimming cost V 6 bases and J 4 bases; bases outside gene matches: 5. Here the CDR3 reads CASRTGVGETQYF. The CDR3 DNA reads TGTGCCAGCAGAACAGGGGTCGGAGAGACCCAGTACTTC.

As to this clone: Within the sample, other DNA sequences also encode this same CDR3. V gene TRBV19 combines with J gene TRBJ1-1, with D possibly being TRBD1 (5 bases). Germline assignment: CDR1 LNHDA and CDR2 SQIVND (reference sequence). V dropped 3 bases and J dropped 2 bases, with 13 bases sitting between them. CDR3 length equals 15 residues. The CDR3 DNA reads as TGTGCCAGTAGTATCCCGGGCCAGGGAAACACTGAAGCTTTCTTT. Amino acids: CASSIPGQGNTEAFF.

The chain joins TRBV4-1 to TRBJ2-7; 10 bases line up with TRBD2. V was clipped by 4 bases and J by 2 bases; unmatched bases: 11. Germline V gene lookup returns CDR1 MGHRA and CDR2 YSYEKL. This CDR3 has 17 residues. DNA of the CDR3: TGCGCCAGCAGCCCCCGCATCAGTAGCGGGGGGACCTACGAGCAGTACTTC. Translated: CASSPRISSGGTYEQYF.

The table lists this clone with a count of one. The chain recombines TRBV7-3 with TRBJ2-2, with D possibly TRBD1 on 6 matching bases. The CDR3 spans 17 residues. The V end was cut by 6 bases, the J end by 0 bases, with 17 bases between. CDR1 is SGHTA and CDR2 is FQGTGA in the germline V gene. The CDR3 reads CASRSPLDRANTGELFF. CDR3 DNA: TGTGCCAGCAGGAGCCCCTTGGACAGAGCGAACACCGGGGAGCTGTTTTTT.